These 7 T cell receptor beta chains originate from one sample sequenced in a study of blood T cell repertoires in COVID-19. Produced via immunoSEQ multiplex PCR; TCRdb's table is partial and in-frame only. The sample records about 280,000 clones, roughly 90% being singletons. Sequencing was carried out using PBMCs or T cells enriched from blood (not recorded which). The source of these receptors is a woman between 18 and 29 years old with acute COVID-19.

The chain is built from TRBV27 and TRBJ2-5; tentative D call: TRBD2 (6 bases). The germline V and J ends were trimmed by 0 bases and 5 bases, with 22 bases remaining between them. Looked up from germline, CDR1 is MNHEY and CDR2 is SMNVEV (reference sequence). This CDR3 contains 18 residues. The CDR3: CASSLSDGRWWLGETQYF. The CDR3 DNA reads as TGTGCCAGCAGTTTATCGGACGGGAGATGGTGGTTAGGGGAGACCCAGTACTTC.

This chain uses TRBV27 with TRBJ2-5, with 8 positions matching TRBD2. J was trimmed by 5 bases and V by 7 bases; bases with no gene match: 15. The CDR3 sequence is 16 residues long. Germline loops: CDR1 MNHEY, CDR2 SMNVEV (reference sequence). CDR3 region: CASKPLGTRFAETQYF. CDR3 nucleotides: TGTGCCAGCAAACCTCTCGGGACTAGATTTGCGGAGACCCAGTACTTC.

The chain carries TRBV30 and TRBJ2-5, with D perhaps matching TRBD2 (6 bases). Trimming removed 3 bases from V and 5 bases from J, with 16 bases in between. The CDR3 is made up of 14 amino acids. Germline V gene data show CDR1 as GTSNPN and CDR2 as SVGIG (reference sequence). CDR3 in DNA: TGTGCCTGGAGCGACGGGGGTGGGAGCGAGACCCAGTACTTC. Protein sequence: CAWSDGGGSETQYF.

This chain links TRBV27 with TRBJ2-1, with TRBD1 as a possible D gene (5 bases). Germline values: CDR1 MNHEY, CDR2 SMNVEV (reference sequence). This CDR3 contains 16 residues. V lost 3 bases and J 0 bases, leaving 12 bases between the germline ends. The DNA of the CDR3 is TGTGCCAGCAGTTTCTCCTACAGGAGCTCCTACAATGAGCAGTTCTTC. Protein: CASSFSYRSSYNEQFF.

CDR3 residues: CASSPDRRLYEQYF. The CDR3 DNA reads as TGCGCCAGCAGCCCCGACAGGAGGCTCTACGAGCAGTACTTC. The chain recombines TRBV5-1 with TRBJ2-7, with D possibly TRBD1 on 6 matching bases. Trimming removed 4 bases from V and 3 bases from J, with 14 bases in between. The CDR3 extends over 14 amino acids. Germline V CDR1 and CDR2: SGHRS, YFSETQ.

The J gene is TRBJ2-1, the V gene TRBV9, with D possibly being TRBD1 (5 bases). CDR1 and CDR2 from the germline V gene are SGDLS and YYNGEE. The ends were cut back, 1 base at V and 7 bases at J, with 15 bases in the middle. CDR3 length equals 15 residues. The CDR3 DNA sequence: TGTGCCAGCAGCGTAACCCAAGGACCAGGGAATGAGCAGTTCTTC. Its protein is CASSVTQGPGNEQFF.

The genes are TRBV12-3 or TRBV12-4 and TRBJ1-2; D may be TRBD1 (5 bases). V was trimmed by 2 bases and J by 6 bases, leaving 10 bases between them. The CDR3 loop spans 13 amino acids. Here the CDR3 reads CASSLIRDNGYTF. CDR3 DNA: TGTGCCAGCAGTTTAATCAGGGATAATGGCTACACCTTC.